The source of this T cell receptor beta chain is a study of T-cell memory formation after mild COVID-19. Study-level information: In these data, TCR clusters were largely donor specific. General observations from the study: Day 15 to 85 contractors were CD4/CD8 balanced; later expanders leaned CD4+. Some SARS-CoV-2-responding clones were already detected in memory before infection. CD4+ contracting clones were mainly CM and EM; CD8+ ones, EMRA.

TCRdb reprocessed the 5' RACE reads with MiXCR, giving one entry per CDR3 protein. In the table there are a few hundred thousand distinct CDR3 sequences, approximately 19% of which are singletons. The CDR3 runs 12 residues. The germline V and J ends were trimmed by 6 bases and 4 bases, with 9 bases remaining between them. The sample holds a few counts of this clonotype. Its specificity is not known. Sequencing input: PBMCs or a T cell subset sorted from them (not recorded which). This chain uses TRBV12-3 or TRBV12-4 with TRBJ1-2; D gene ambiguous. The clonotype comes from a man aged 18 to 29 who had mild COVID-19 (a few samples of this study predate the infection). Cell type and time point are not known. CDR3 DNA: TGTGCCAGCAGAATGGACGTCTATGGCTACACCTTC. It is translated as CASRMDVYGYTF.